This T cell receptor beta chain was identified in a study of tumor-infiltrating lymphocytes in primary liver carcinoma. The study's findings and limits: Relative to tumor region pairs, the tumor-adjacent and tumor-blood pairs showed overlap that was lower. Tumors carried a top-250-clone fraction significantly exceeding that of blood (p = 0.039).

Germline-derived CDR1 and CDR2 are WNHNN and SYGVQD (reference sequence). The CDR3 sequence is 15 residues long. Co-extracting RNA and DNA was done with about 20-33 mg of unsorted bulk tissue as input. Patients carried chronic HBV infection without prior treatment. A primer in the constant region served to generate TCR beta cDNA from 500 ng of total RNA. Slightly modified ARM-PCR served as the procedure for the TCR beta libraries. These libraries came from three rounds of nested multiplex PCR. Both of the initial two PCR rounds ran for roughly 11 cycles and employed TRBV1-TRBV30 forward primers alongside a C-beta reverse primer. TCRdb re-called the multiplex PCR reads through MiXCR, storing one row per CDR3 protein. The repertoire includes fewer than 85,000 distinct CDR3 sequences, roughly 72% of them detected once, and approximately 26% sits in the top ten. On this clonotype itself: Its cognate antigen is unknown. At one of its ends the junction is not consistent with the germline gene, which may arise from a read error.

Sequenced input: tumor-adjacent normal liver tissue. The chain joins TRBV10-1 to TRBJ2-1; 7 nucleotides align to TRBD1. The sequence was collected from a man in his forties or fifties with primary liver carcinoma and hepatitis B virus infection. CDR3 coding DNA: TGTGCCGGCAGCCCCGGGACAGCGGATTACAATGAGCAGTTCTTC. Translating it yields CAGSPGTADYNEQFF.